Sequencing of this T cell receptor (beta chain) was carried out in a study of control samples from healthy donors and cancer patients. Assay: immunoSEQ multiplex PCR; the TCRdb copy retains only in-frame clones and omits some. The sample has about 120,000 clones; less than 90% are singletons. The CDR3 runs to 14 residues. The V gene's germline CDR1 is SGHNT and CDR2 YYREEE (reference sequence). Losses at the gene ends were 4 bases for V and 4 bases for J; bases not matched to a gene: 4. This clone was observed a few times. The source material was blood. The chain uses TRBV5-4 and TRBJ1-2, with TRBD1 matching 10 bases. This receptor was taken from a young man in good health. CDR3 sequence: CASSPGQGGYGYTF. Here the CDR3 DNA reads TGTGCCAGCAGCCCCGGACAGGGGGGCTATGGCTACACCTTC.